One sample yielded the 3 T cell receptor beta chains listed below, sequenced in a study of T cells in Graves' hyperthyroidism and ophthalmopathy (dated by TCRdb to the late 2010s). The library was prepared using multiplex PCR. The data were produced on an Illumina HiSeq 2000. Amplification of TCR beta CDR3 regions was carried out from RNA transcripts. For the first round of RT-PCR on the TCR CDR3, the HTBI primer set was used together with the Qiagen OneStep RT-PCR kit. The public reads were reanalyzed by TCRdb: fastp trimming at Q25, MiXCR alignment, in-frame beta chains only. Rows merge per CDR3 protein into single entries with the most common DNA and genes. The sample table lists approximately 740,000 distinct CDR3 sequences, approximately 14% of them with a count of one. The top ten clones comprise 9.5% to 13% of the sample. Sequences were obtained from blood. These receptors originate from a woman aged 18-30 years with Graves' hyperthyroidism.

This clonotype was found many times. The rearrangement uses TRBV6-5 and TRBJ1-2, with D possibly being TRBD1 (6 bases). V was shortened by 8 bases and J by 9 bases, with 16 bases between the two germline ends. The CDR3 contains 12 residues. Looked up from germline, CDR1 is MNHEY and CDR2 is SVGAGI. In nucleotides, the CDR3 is TGTGCCAGCGAGGGGGGCCACGTCAGCTACACCTTC. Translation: CASEGGHVSYTF.

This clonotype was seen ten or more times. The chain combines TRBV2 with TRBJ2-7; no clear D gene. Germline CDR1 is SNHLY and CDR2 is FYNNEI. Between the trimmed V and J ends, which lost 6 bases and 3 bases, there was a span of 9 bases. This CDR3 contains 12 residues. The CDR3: CASSGNNYEQYF. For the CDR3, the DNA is TGTGCCAGCAGCGGCAACAACTACGAGCAGTACTTC.

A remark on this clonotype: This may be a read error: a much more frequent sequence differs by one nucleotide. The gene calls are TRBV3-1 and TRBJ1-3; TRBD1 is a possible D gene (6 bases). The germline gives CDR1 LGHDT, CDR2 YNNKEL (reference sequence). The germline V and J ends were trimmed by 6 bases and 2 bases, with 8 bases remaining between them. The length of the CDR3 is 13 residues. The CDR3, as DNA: TGTGCCAGCAGGACAGGCCCTGGAAACACCATATATTTT. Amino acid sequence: CASRTGPGNTIYF.